The clone carrying this TCR beta chain showed up just once. Trimming shortened V by 0 bases and J by 5 bases, and 9 bases separated the two germline ends. The germline V gene has CDR1 SGHRS and CDR2 YFSETQ. The CDR3 is made up of 14 amino acids. The data were taken from a study of blood T cell repertoires in COVID-19. Study context: Sites in the United States, Italy and Spain provided acute and convalescent COVID-19 samples.

Participants had their cohort set by participant-reported clinical history. The authors' processing: Nucleated cell counts were estimated from reference gene primer amplification. TCRdb's table, derived via immunoSEQ multiplex PCR, lists solely in-frame clones and lacks some. V and J calls and clone size are copied from that table; D and trimming were computed from the DNA. Seen here are 200,000 to 250,000 clones, 84% observed once, and the top ten hold roughly 6.2%. The source is a woman between 35 and 50 years old who had recovered from COVID-19. The rearrangement links TRBV5-1 to TRBJ1-5; D call uncertain. The material sequenced was PBMCs or T cells enriched from blood (not recorded which). The CDR3 protein is CASSLGAVDQPQHF. In DNA form, the CDR3 reads TGCGCCAGCAGCTTGGGGGCAGTTGATCAGCCCCAGCATTTT.